The sequence of this T cell receptor (beta chain) was determined in a study of T cell responses to AZD1222 COVID-19 vaccine. Sequencing was performed with immunoSEQ multiplex PCR; in TCRdb, only in-frame clones are kept and a portion is missing. Altogether 120,000 or so clones are present, around 90% being singletons, with the ten largest covering around 2.8%. Trimming shortened V by 6 bases and J by 6 bases, and 15 bases separated the two germline ends. CDR1 MNHEY and CDR2 SVGAGI come from the germline V gene. This CDR3 has 14 amino acids. V is TRBV6-5 and J is TRBJ1-5; perhaps TRBD1 as D (5 bases). This TCR was sampled from an adult in good health. Sample: peripheral blood, taken on day 0 of AZD1222 vaccination. CDR3 bases: TGTGCCAGCAGCTTCGGGGGGTCCGGTCAGCCCCAGCATTTT. Protein sequence: CASSFGGSGQPQHF.